This T cell receptor (beta chain) emerged from a study of T cell responses to AZD1222 COVID-19 vaccine. Germline CDR1 is SQVTM and CDR2 is ANQGSEA. This CDR3 comprises 15 residues. V was cut by 4 bases and J by 1 base, with 13 bases left in between. Clones were read by immunoSEQ multiplex PCR, and TCRdb kept only the in-frame ones, dropping some. The table lists approximately 72,000 clones, about nine tenths of them singletons, with more than 25% in the top ten. V and J are TRBV29-1 and TRBJ2-2; D might be TRBD1 (5 bases). Source: peripheral blood, taken 28 days after the second AZD1222 dose. This receptor was obtained from an adult who received the AZD1222 COVID-19 vaccine. CDR3 DNA: TGCAGCGTTGGAGACCGAGACAGGAACACCGGGGAGCTGTTTTTT. Its translation is CSVGDRDRNTGELFF.